Described below is a single TCR beta chain sequence and its context. This sample is part of a study of glioma-infiltrating T cells after dendritic cell vaccination. Looking at the study overall: Patients received three intradermal dendritic cell vaccine injections at biweekly intervals.

This CDR3 is 16 amino acids long. V was clipped by 0 bases and J by 7 bases; unmatched bases: 4. The V gene's germline CDR1 is SGDLS and CDR2 YYNGEE. Using immunoSEQ multiplex PCR, the repertoire was profiled, and TCRdb retains in-frame clones only, with some absent. In the table there are around 96,000 clones, around three quarters of which are singletons. V gene TRBV9 combines with J gene TRBJ2-2, with 12 bases lining up with TRBD2. The receptor was isolated from a human donor with glioblastoma. Sequencing used blood, obtained before dendritic cell vaccination. The CDR3 here is CASSVASGRGVGELFF. CDR3 bases: TGTGCCAGCAGCGTAGCTAGCGGGAGGGGTGTCGGGGAGCTGTTTTTT.